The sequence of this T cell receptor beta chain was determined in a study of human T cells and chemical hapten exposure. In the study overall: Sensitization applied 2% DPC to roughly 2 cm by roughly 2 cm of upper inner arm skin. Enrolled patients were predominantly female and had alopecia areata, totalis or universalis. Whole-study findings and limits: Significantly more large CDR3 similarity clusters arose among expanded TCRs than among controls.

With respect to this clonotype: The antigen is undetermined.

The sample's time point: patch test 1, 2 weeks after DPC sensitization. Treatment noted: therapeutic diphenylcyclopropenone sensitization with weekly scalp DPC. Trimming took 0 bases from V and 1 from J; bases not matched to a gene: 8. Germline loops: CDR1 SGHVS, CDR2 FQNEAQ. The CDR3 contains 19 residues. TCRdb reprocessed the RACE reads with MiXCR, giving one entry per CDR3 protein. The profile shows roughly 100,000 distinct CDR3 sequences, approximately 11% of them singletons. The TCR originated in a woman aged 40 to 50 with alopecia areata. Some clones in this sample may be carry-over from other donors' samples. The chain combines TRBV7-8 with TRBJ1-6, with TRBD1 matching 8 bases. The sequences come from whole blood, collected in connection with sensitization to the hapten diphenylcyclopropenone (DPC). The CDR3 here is CASSLARTGRGSYNSPLHF. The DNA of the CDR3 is TGTGCCAGCAGCTTAGCGAGGACAGGGAGGGGGTCCTATAATTCACCCCTCCACTTT.